This T cell receptor beta chain is from a study of blood T cell repertoires in COVID-19. Study background: PBMCs, B-cell-depleted T cells, or T cells provided the cDNA or gDNA that made up the material.

Trimming took off 1 base at V and 5 bases at J, with 8 bases between the two ends. The CDR3 spans 13 residues. Per the germline V gene, CDR1 is SEHNR and CDR2 is FQNEAQ (reference sequence). TCRdb's table, derived via immunoSEQ multiplex PCR, lists solely in-frame clones and lacks some. In the table there are a few hundred thousand clones, roughly 90% of which are singletons. This clone was seen a single time. Sequenced material: peripheral blood. V is TRBV7-9 and J is TRBJ1-2; D unresolved. The receptor was derived from a woman aged 50 to 60 with active or convalescent COVID-19. The CDR3 spells CASSLDAQYGYTF. The CDR3 DNA sequence: TGTGCCAGCAGCTTAGATGCCCAGTATGGCTACACCTTC.